This TCR beta chain derives from a study of T cells in Graves' hyperthyroidism and ophthalmopathy. Study observations and caveats: Most thyroid clonotypes expanded above 0.001 were also detected in blood.

Details on this clonotype: Its antigen is not identified.

Reasons for excluding patients were uncontrolled infection, other autoimmune disease, pregnancy or lactation. V dropped 7 bases and J dropped 5; count of bases not matched to a gene: 5. Germline CDR1 is ENHRY and CDR2 is SYGVKD. The CDR3 sequence is 13 residues long. Amplification of TCR beta CDR3 regions was performed using RNA transcripts as template. Primed by the HTBI set, a first-round RT-PCR was run on the TCR CDR3. TCRdb itself ran the multiplex PCR reads through MiXCR, one entry per CDR3 protein. The data contain a few hundred thousand distinct CDR3 sequences, approximately 13% of them seen just once; the ten biggest clones take up 5.8%.

V usage is TRBV10-3 and J usage is TRBJ1-1; TRBD1 aligns across 9 bases. Sequenced sample: blood. This TCR came from a woman in her thirties with Graves' hyperthyroidism that later progressed to Graves' ophthalmopathy. The CDR3 reads CAITPGQGTEAFF. CDR3 in DNA: TGTGCCATCACTCCGGGACAGGGAACTGAAGCTTTCTTT.